This T cell receptor beta chain was sequenced during a study of cytotoxic CD8 clonotypes in ibrutinib-treated CLL. Sequenced by immunoSEQ multiplex PCR; TCRdb stores in-frame clones only, minus some. Among roughly 49,000 clones listed, approximately 87% were seen once. Per germline, CDR1 MNHNY and CDR2 SVGAGI (reference sequence). The CDR3 runs to 13 residues. Trimming removed 0 bases at V and 3 bases at J, with 6 bases between. The V gene is TRBV6-6, the J gene TRBJ2-7, with D hard to call. This sequence was found in a human donor with chronic lymphocytic leukemia. Specimen: PBMCs, collected after 24 months of ibrutinib treatment. The chain's CDR3 is CASSYSGIYEQYF. The CDR3 DNA reads TGTGCCAGCAGTTACTCAGGTATCTACGAGCAGTACTTC.